Listed below are T cell receptor beta chains from one sample, sequenced in a study of CD8 T cells in ankylosing spondylitis. TCRdb passed the 5' RACE reads through MiXCR, listing each CDR3 protein once. The sample holds a few hundred thousand distinct CDR3 sequences; 18% are singletons and the top ten take about 39%. The sequenced sample consisted of blood, either unsorted or a sorted T cell fraction (not recorded which). The receptor set was obtained from a male donor with ankylosing spondylitis. Each CDR3 is given with its conserved first and last residue. The order of the fields is J gene, clone size, D gene, V gene, CDR3 protein, CDR3 DNA. D genes are given only for firm matches. Not every row has a clone size; where given, it reads once, few, many or a size class.

j_call: TRBJ2-1
clone_size: few
d_call: -
v_call: TRBV13
cdr3_aa: CASSLSRNEQFF
cdr3_nt: TGTGCCAGCAGCCTTTCCCGCAATGAGCAGTTCTTC

j_call: TRBJ2-7
clone_size: few
d_call: -
v_call: TRBV5-5
cdr3_aa: CASSLENPLEQYF
cdr3_nt: TGTGCCAGCAGCTTGGAGAACCCTCTCGAGCAGTACTTC

j_call: TRBJ1-6
clone_size: few
d_call: -
v_call: TRBV6-2/TRBV6-3
cdr3_aa: CASSINGPLHF
cdr3_nt: TGTGCCAGCTCCATAAACGGACCCCTCCACTTT

j_call: TRBJ1-2
clone_size: few
d_call: TRBD1
v_call: TRBV29-1
cdr3_aa: CSVEERTGGNYGYTF
cdr3_nt: TGCAGCGTTGAAGAGAGGACAGGCGGGAACTATGGCTACACCTTC

j_call: TRBJ2-5
clone_size: few
d_call: TRBD1
v_call: TRBV7-7
cdr3_aa: CASSSGQDQETQYF
cdr3_nt: TGTGCTAGCAGCTCCGGACAGGATCAAGAGACCCAGTACTTC

j_call: TRBJ1-2
clone_size: few
d_call: -
v_call: TRBV3-1
cdr3_aa: CASSRERFYGYTF
cdr3_nt: TGTGCCAGCAGTCGGGAAAGATTTTATGGCTACACCTTC

j_call: TRBJ1-4
clone_size: few
d_call: TRBD1
v_call: TRBV28
cdr3_aa: CASSRDSPATNEKLFF
cdr3_nt: TGTGCCAGCAGTCGGGACAGTCCAGCAACTAATGAAAAACTGTTTTTT

j_call: TRBJ2-1
clone_size: -
d_call: TRBD2
v_call: TRBV6-4
cdr3_aa: CASSDLAGSGNEQFF
cdr3_nt: TGTGCCAGCAGCGACCTAGCGGGGTCCGGGAATGAGCAGTTCTTC

j_call: TRBJ2-2
clone_size: few
d_call: TRBD1
v_call: TRBV11-2
cdr3_aa: CASSPGTGAGELFF
cdr3_nt: TGTGCCAGCAGCCCAGGGACAGGGGCCGGGGAGCTGTTTTTT

j_call: TRBJ2-1
clone_size: few
d_call: -
v_call: TRBV6-2/TRBV6-3
cdr3_aa: CASRDPGTPSYNEQFF
cdr3_nt: TGTGCCAGCAGAGACCCCGGGACTCCCTCCTACAATGAGCAGTTCTTC

j_call: TRBJ2-3
clone_size: -
d_call: TRBD2
v_call: TRBV10-3
cdr3_aa: CAISWEGGSDTQYF
cdr3_nt: TGTGCCATCAGTTGGGAGGGAGGGTCAGATACGCAGTATTTT

j_call: TRBJ1-3
clone_size: once
d_call: TRBD1
v_call: TRBV7-9
cdr3_aa: CASSSGQGNTIYF
cdr3_nt: TGTGCCAGCAGCTCGGGACAGGGAAACACCATATATTTT

j_call: TRBJ2-5
clone_size: few
d_call: TRBD1
v_call: TRBV13
cdr3_aa: CASSFGQEETQYF
cdr3_nt: TGTGCCAGCAGCTTCGGACAGGAAGAGACCCAGTACTTC

j_call: TRBJ1-2
clone_size: few
d_call: -
v_call: TRBV12-3/TRBV12-4
cdr3_aa: CASSRTDLFYGYTF
cdr3_nt: TGTGCCAGCAGTCGGACGGACTTATTTTATGGCTACACCTTC

j_call: TRBJ1-1
clone_size: few
d_call: -
v_call: TRBV5-1
cdr3_aa: CASSLEGGGGTEAFF
cdr3_nt: TGCGCCAGCAGCTTGGAAGGGGGGGGCGGCACTGAAGCTTTCTTT

j_call: TRBJ2-3
clone_size: few
d_call: -
v_call: TRBV11-2
cdr3_aa: CASSLDTSITDTQYF
cdr3_nt: TGTGCCAGCAGCTTAGATACTAGTATCACAGATACGCAGTATTTT

j_call: TRBJ2-2
clone_size: -
d_call: TRBD2
v_call: TRBV25-1
cdr3_aa: CASSDWASGRNRAGELFF
cdr3_nt: TGTGCCAGCAGTGATTGGGCTAGCGGGAGAAATCGGGCCGGGGAGCTGTTTTTT

j_call: TRBJ1-1
clone_size: -
d_call: -
v_call: TRBV18
cdr3_aa: CASSPKSETGSRGTEAFF
cdr3_nt: TGTGCCAGCTCACCTAAGAGCGAGACAGGCTCTCGGGGCACTGAAGCTTTCTTT

j_call: TRBJ2-2
clone_size: -
d_call: -
v_call: TRBV7-9
cdr3_aa: CASTSGSSTGELFF
cdr3_nt: TGTGCCAGCACCTCTGGGAGTAGCACCGGGGAGCTGTTTTTT

j_call: TRBJ1-1
clone_size: few
d_call: -
v_call: TRBV4-1
cdr3_aa: CASSQVTGNTEAFF
cdr3_nt: TGCGCCAGCAGCCAAGTGACGGGGAACACTGAAGCTTTCTTT

j_call: TRBJ2-7
clone_size: -
d_call: -
v_call: TRBV4-3
cdr3_aa: CASSQDRDTSYEQYF
cdr3_nt: TGCGCCAGCAGCCAAGATCGGGACACGTCCTACGAGCAGTACTTC

j_call: TRBJ2-5
clone_size: few
d_call: -
v_call: TRBV28
cdr3_aa: CASSTSLITGQETQYF
cdr3_nt: TGTGCCAGCAGTACCTCACTAATAACAGGGCAAGAGACCCAGTACTTC

j_call: TRBJ1-4
clone_size: few
d_call: TRBD1
v_call: TRBV4-3
cdr3_aa: CASSQSDRVGKLFF
cdr3_nt: TGCGCCAGCAGCCAATCAGACAGGGTCGGAAAACTGTTTTTT

j_call: TRBJ2-1
clone_size: few
d_call: -
v_call: TRBV6-2/TRBV6-3
cdr3_aa: CASSYPRGVGNEQFF
cdr3_nt: TGTGCCAGCAGTTACCCCCGGGGTGTGGGCAATGAGCAGTTCTTC

j_call: TRBJ2-7
clone_size: -
d_call: -
v_call: TRBV12-3/TRBV12-4
cdr3_aa: CASSPSAGQLEYEQYF
cdr3_nt: TGTGCCAGCAGTCCCTCAGCAGGGCAACTCGAATACGAGCAGTACTTC

j_call: TRBJ1-5
clone_size: few
d_call: -
v_call: TRBV25-1
cdr3_aa: CASSAGGWAAGQPQHF
cdr3_nt: TGTGCCAGCAGTGCCGGGGGGTGGGCGGCGGGACAGCCCCAGCATTTT

j_call: TRBJ2-7
clone_size: -
d_call: TRBD2
v_call: TRBV27
cdr3_aa: CASSVALADSYEQYF
cdr3_nt: TGTGCCAGCAGTGTGGCACTAGCGGATTCCTACGAGCAGTACTTC

j_call: TRBJ2-2
clone_size: few
d_call: -
v_call: TRBV7-7
cdr3_aa: CASSSVVNANTGELFF
cdr3_nt: TGTGCTAGCAGCTCGGTCGTTAACGCGAACACCGGGGAGCTGTTTTTT

j_call: TRBJ1-1
clone_size: few
d_call: TRBD1
v_call: TRBV4-1
cdr3_aa: CASSQEDRGQMNTEAFF
cdr3_nt: TGCGCCAGCAGCCAAGAGGACAGGGGGCAGATGAACACTGAAGCTTTCTTT

j_call: TRBJ2-7
clone_size: -
d_call: -
v_call: TRBV11-2
cdr3_aa: CASSLASFSEQYF
cdr3_nt: TGTGCCAGCAGCTTAGCCTCCTTTTCTGAGCAGTACTTC

j_call: TRBJ2-7
clone_size: many
d_call: -
v_call: TRBV7-6
cdr3_aa: CASSLGPGVDYEQYF
cdr3_nt: TGTGCCAGCAGCTTAGGTCCCGGGGTAGACTACGAGCAGTACTTC

j_call: TRBJ2-5
clone_size: -
d_call: -
v_call: TRBV7-9
cdr3_aa: CASSLADGGNQETQYF
cdr3_nt: TGTGCCAGCAGCTTAGCGGATGGGGGGAACCAAGAGACCCAGTACTTC

j_call: TRBJ2-2
clone_size: -
d_call: TRBD2
v_call: TRBV20-1
cdr3_aa: CSAEGLTTGELFF
cdr3_nt: TGCAGTGCTGAGGGACTAACCACCGGGGAGCTGTTTTTT

j_call: TRBJ2-5
clone_size: -
d_call: -
v_call: TRBV29-1
cdr3_aa: CSVARTGAGGETQYF
cdr3_nt: TGCAGCGTAGCAAGGACAGGGGCGGGAGGAGAGACCCAGTACTTC

j_call: TRBJ2-7
clone_size: -
d_call: TRBD2
v_call: TRBV28
cdr3_aa: CASSKGIREGYF
cdr3_nt: TGTGCCAGCAGTAAAGGGATCAGGGAGGGGTACTTC

j_call: TRBJ2-7
clone_size: many
d_call: -
v_call: TRBV4-3
cdr3_aa: CASSQGYGNFYEQYF
cdr3_nt: TGCGCCAGCAGCCAAGGGTACGGCAACTTCTACGAGCAGTACTTC

j_call: TRBJ2-3
clone_size: few
d_call: TRBD2
v_call: TRBV4-1
cdr3_aa: CASTPLGLAATDTQYF
cdr3_nt: TGCGCCAGCACTCCCCTTGGACTAGCGGCAACAGATACGCAGTATTTT

j_call: TRBJ2-7
clone_size: -
d_call: -
v_call: TRBV6-2/TRBV6-3
cdr3_aa: CASSYWVSEQYF
cdr3_nt: TGTGCCAGCAGTTACTGGGTATCCGAGCAGTACTTC

j_call: TRBJ2-5
clone_size: many
d_call: -
v_call: TRBV20-1
cdr3_aa: CSARGTDQETQYF
cdr3_nt: TGCAGTGCTAGAGGGACAGACCAAGAGACCCAGTACTTC

j_call: TRBJ2-2
clone_size: -
d_call: -
v_call: TRBV3-1
cdr3_aa: CASSQEARVAGELFF
cdr3_nt: TGTGCCAGCAGCCAAGAGGCCCGGGTGGCCGGGGAGCTGTTTTTT

j_call: TRBJ2-2
clone_size: many
d_call: TRBD2
v_call: TRBV2
cdr3_aa: CAIFSGRADTGELFF
cdr3_nt: TGTGCCATATTTAGCGGGAGGGCCGACACCGGGGAGCTGTTTTTT

j_call: TRBJ1-2
clone_size: many
d_call: -
v_call: TRBV5-6
cdr3_aa: CASSVGLGGYTF
cdr3_nt: TGTGCCAGCAGCGTCGGACTTGGTGGCTACACCTTC

j_call: TRBJ1-2
clone_size: few
d_call: TRBD1
v_call: TRBV12-3/TRBV12-4
cdr3_aa: CASRYRGIGYTF
cdr3_nt: TGTGCCAGCAGGTACAGGGGGATTGGCTACACCTTC